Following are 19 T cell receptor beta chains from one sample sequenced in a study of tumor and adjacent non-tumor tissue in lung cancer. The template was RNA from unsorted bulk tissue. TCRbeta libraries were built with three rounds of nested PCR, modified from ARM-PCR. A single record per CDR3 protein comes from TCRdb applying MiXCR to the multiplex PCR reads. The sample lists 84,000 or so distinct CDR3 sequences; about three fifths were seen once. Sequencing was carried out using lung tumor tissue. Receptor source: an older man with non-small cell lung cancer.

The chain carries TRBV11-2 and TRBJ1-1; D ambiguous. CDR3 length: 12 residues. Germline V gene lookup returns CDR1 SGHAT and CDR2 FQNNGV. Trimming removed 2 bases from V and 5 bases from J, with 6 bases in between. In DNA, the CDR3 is TGTGCCAGCAGCTTACAGAGAACTGAAGCTTTCTTT. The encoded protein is CASSLQRTEAFF.

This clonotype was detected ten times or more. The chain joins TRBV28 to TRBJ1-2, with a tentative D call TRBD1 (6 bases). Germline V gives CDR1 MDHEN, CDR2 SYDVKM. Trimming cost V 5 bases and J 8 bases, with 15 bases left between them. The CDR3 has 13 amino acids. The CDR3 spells CASSLPTGKGYTF. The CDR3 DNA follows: TGTGCCAGCAGTCTACCCACAGGGAAAGGCTACACCTTC.

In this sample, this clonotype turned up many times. The CDR3 loop is CASTRLGASPYEQYF. The CDR3 nucleotides read TGTGCCAGCACCCGATTGGGGGCTAGCCCCTACGAGCAGTACTTC. The V and J genes are TRBV28 and TRBJ2-7; D may be TRBD1 (6 bases). This CDR3 region has 15 residues. CDR1 is MDHEN, CDR2 SYDVKM, per germline. The V end lost 7 bases, the J end lost 2 bases, and 18 bases lay between the germline ends.

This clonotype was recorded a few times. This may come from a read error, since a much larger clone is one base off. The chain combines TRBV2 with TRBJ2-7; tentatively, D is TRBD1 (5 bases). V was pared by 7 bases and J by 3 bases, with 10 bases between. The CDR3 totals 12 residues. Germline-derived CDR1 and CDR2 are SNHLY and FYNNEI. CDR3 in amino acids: CASTDSIYEQYF. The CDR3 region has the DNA TGTGCCAGCACCGACAGTATCTACGAGCAGTACTTC.

Here the CDR3 DNA reads TGTGCCAGCAGATTAAGAGAAAGGGACCCGACTAAGCCCCAGCATTTT. Translating gives CASRLRERDPTKPQHF. The V and J genes are TRBV12-3 or TRBV12-4 and TRBJ1-5; the D gene is possibly TRBD1 (5 bases). The CDR3 consists of 16 residues. Trimming took off 6 bases at V and 8 bases at J, with 23 bases between the two ends.

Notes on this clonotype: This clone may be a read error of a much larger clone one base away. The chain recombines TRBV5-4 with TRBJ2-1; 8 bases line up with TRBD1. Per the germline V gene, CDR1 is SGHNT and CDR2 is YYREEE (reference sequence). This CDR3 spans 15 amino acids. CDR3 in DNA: TGTGCCAGCAGCTTGGTCCAGGGGGCAACGAATGAGCAGTCCTTC. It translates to CASSLVQGATNEQSF. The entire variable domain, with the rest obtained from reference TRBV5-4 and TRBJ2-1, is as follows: ETGVTQSPTHLIKTRGQQVTLRCSSQSGHNTVSWYQQALGQGPQFIFQYYREEENGRGNFPPRFSGLQFPNYSSELNVNALELDDSALYLCASSLVQGATNEQSFGPGTRLTVL.

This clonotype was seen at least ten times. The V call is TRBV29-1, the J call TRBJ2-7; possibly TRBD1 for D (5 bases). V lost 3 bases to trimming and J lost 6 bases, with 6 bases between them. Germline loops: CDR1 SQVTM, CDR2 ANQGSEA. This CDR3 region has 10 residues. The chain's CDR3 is CSVDQGEQYF. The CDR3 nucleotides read TGCAGCGTTGACCAGGGCGAGCAGTACTTC.

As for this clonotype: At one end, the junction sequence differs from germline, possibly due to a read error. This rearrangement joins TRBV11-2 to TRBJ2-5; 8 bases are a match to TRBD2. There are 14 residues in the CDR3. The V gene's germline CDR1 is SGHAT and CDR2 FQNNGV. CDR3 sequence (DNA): TGTACCAGCAGATGGACTAGCAGGGCGGAGACCCAGTACTTC. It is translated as CTSRWTSRAETQYF.

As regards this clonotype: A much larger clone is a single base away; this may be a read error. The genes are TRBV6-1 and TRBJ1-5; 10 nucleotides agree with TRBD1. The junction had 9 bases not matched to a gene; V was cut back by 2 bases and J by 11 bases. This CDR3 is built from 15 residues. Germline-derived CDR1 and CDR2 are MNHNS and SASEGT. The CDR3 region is CASSEWDRGSQAQHF. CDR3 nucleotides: TGTGCCAGCAGTGAATGGGACAGGGGAAGCCAGGCCCAGCATTTT.

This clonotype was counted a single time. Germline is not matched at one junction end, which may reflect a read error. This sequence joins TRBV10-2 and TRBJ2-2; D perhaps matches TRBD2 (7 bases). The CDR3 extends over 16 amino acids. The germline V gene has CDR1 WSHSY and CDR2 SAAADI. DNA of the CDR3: TGCGCCAGCAGTGAGTGGGGGGGGACAAACACCGAGGAGCTGTTTTTT. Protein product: CASSEWGGTNTEELFF.

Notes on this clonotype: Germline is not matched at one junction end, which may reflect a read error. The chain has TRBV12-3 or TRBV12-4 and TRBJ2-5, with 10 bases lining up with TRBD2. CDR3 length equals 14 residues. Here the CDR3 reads CASNKWTSGETQYF. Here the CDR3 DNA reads TGTGCTAGCAACAAATGGACTAGCGGAGAGACCCAGTACTTC.

The CDR3 DNA reads as TGTGCCAGCAGCTCTCCCCCGGGACTAGCGAATATCGGGGAGCTGTTTTTT. Translation: CASSSPPGLANIGELFF. The chain links TRBV11-2 to TRBJ2-2; TRBD2 agrees at 10 bases. With V trimmed by 4 bases and J by 7 bases, 12 bases remained unmatched. Germline values: CDR1 SGHAT, CDR2 FQNNGV. The CDR3 consists of 17 residues. The whole variable domain, remainder taken from reference TRBV11-2 and TRBJ2-2, is EAGVAQSPRYKIIEKRQSVAFWCNPISGHATLYWYQQILGQGPKLLIQFQNNGVVDDSQLPKDRFSAERLKGVDSTLKIQPAKLEDSAVYLCASSSPPGLANIGELFFGEGSRLTVL.

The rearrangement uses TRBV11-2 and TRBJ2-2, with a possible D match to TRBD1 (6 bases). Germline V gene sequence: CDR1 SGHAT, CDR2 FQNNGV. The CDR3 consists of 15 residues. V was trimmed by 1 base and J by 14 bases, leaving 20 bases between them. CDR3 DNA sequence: TGTGCCAGCAGCTTAGGTGGGGGCATGACCGGAGACCTGTTTTTT. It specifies CASSLGGGMTGDLFF.

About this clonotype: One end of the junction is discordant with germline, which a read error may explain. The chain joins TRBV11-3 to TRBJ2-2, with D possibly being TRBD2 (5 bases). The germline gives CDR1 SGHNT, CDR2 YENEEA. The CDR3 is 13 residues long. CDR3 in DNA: TGTGCCTACAGTCCCTTGAACACCGGGGAGCTATTTTTT. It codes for CAYSPLNTGELFF.

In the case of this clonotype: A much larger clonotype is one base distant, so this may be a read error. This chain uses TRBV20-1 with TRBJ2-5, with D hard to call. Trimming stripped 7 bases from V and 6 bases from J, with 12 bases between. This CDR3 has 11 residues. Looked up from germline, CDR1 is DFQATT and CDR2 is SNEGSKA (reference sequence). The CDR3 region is CSVVNGQTQYF. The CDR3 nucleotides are TGCAGTGTCGTGAACGGGCAGACCCAGTACTTC.

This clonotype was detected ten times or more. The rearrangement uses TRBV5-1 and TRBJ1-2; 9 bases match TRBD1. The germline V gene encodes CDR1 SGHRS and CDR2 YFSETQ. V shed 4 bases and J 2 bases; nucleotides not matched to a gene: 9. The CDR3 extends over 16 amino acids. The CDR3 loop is CASSSSGTGRNYGYTF. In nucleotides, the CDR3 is TGCGCCAGCAGCAGTTCCGGGACAGGGAGGAACTATGGCTACACCTTC.

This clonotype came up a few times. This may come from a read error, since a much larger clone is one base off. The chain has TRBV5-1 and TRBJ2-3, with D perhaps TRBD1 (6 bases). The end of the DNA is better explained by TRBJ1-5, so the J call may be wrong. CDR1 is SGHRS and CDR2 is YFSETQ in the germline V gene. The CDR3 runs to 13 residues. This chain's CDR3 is CASTRTVTDTQHF. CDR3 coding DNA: TGCGCCAGCACTCGGACAGTCACAGATACGCAGCATTTT.

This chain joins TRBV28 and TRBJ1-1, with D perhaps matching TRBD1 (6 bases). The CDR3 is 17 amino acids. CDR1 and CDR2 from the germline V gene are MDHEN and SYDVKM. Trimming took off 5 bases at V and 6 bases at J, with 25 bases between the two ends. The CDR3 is CASSQPTLGQWSAEAFF. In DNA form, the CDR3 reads TGTGCCAGCAGTCAGCCCACCCTCGGACAGTGGTCCGCTGAAGCTTTCTTT. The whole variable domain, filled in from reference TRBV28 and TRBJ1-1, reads DVKVTQSSRYLVKRTGEKVFLECVQDMDHENMFWYRQDPGLGLRLIYFSYDVKMKEKGDIPEGYSVSREKKERFSLILESASTNQTSMYLCASSQPTLGQWSAEAFFGQGTRLTVV.

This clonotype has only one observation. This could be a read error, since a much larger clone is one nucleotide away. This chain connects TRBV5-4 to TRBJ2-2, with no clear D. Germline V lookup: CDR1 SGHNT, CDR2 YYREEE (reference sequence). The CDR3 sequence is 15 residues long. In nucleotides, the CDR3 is TGTGCCGGCAGCTTGAGGCGGTCTCACACCGGGGAGCTGTTTTTT. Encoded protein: CAGSLRRSHTGELFF.